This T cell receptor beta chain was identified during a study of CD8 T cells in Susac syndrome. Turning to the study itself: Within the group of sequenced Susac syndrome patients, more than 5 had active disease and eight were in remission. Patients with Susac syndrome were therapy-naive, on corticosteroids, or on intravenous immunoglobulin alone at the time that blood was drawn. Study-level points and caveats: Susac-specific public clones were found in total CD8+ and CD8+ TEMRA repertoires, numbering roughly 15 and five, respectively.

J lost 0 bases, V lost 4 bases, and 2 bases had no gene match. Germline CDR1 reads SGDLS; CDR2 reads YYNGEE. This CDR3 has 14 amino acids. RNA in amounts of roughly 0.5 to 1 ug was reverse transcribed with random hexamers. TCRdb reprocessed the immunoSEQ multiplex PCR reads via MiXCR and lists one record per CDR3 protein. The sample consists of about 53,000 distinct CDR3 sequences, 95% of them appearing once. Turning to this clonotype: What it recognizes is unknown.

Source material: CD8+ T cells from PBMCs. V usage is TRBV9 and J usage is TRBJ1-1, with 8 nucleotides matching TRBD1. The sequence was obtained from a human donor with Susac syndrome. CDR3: CASSSGGLNTEAFF. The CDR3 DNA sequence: TGTGCCAGCAGCTCAGGGGGCTTGAACACTGAAGCTTTCTTT. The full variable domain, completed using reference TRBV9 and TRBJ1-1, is DSGVTQTPKHLITATGQRVTLRCSPRSGDLSVYWYQQSLDQGLQFLIQYYNGEERAKGNILERFSAQQFPDLHSELNLSSLELGDSALYFCASSSGGLNTEAFFGQGTRLTVV.